This is a list of T cell receptor beta chains from one sample in a study of T cell repertoires in aging, cancer and after chemotherapy. MiXCR, run by TCRdb on the multiplex PCR reads, gives a single entry per CDR3 protein. The sample includes approximately 20,000 distinct CDR3 sequences, over 35% of them seen just once. The sequenced material came from blood. The receptors were sampled from a human donor with a solid tumor. CDR3s include the opening cysteine and the closing phenylalanine or tryptophan. A D gene is named only where the DNA matches it firmly. Part of the rows lack a size; the others show once, few, many or a class for expanded clones.

j_gene: TRBJ2-7; abundance: few; d_gene: TRBD2; v_gene: TRBV29-1; CDR3aa: CSVAGTSGSHEQYF; CDR3nt: TGCAGCGTCGCCGGGACTAGCGGGAGCCACGAGCAGTACTTC
j_gene: TRBJ2-7; abundance: -; d_gene: -; v_gene: TRBV5-6; CDR3aa: CASSSGNPAEQYF; CDR3nt: TGTGCCAGCAGCTCGGGGAACCCCGCCGAGCAGTACTTC
j_gene: TRBJ2-5; abundance: medium-sized; d_gene: TRBD2; v_gene: TRBV11-1; CDR3aa: CASSPQGLAGEETQYF; CDR3nt: TGTGCCAGCAGCCCCCAAGGTCTAGCGGGGGAAGAGACCCAGTACTTC
j_gene: TRBJ1-4; abundance: -; d_gene: -; v_gene: TRBV19; CDR3aa: CASSIQVLGEKLFF; CDR3nt: TGTGCCAGTAGTATTCAGGTGCTTGGGGAAAAACTGTTTTTT
j_gene: TRBJ2-3; abundance: -; d_gene: -; v_gene: TRBV10-3; CDR3aa: CAITPGVGGGEDTQYF; CDR3nt: TGTGCCATCACCCCGGGTGTAGGCGGAGGAGAAGATACGCAGTATTTT
j_gene: TRBJ1-6; abundance: -; d_gene: TRBD1; v_gene: TRBV28; CDR3aa: CATGQVDNSPLHF; CDR3nt: TGTGCCACCGGACAGGTTGATAATTCACCCCTCCACTTT
j_gene: TRBJ2-6; abundance: few; d_gene: -; v_gene: TRBV10-3; CDR3aa: CAISDGDPRSGANVLTF; CDR3nt: TGTGCCATCAGTGACGGGGACCCTAGATCTGGGGCCAACGTCCTGACTTTC
j_gene: TRBJ2-2; abundance: medium-sized; d_gene: -; v_gene: TRBV19; CDR3aa: CASSMGVGGELFF; CDR3nt: TGTGCCAGTAGTATGGGGGTTGGCGGGGAGCTGTTTTTT
j_gene: TRBJ2-7; abundance: -; d_gene: -; v_gene: TRBV30; CDR3aa: CALSTGTYEQYF; CDR3nt: TGTGCCTTGAGCACAGGGACCTACGAGCAGTACTTC
j_gene: TRBJ1-2; abundance: -; d_gene: TRBD1; v_gene: TRBV15; CDR3aa: CATSREGTGRLYGGYTF; CDR3nt: TGTGCCACCAGCAGGGAGGGGACAGGGAGATTATACGGTGGCTACACCTTC
j_gene: TRBJ1-1; abundance: -; d_gene: TRBD1; v_gene: TRBV27; CDR3aa: CASSFLGQGVGDTEAFF; CDR3nt: TGTGCCAGCAGTTTCTTGGGACAGGGGGTGGGCGACACTGAAGCTTTCTTT
j_gene: TRBJ2-3; abundance: -; d_gene: -; v_gene: TRBV12-3/TRBV12-4; CDR3aa: CASSRTEHSTDTQYF; CDR3nt: TGTGCCAGCAGCAGGACAGAGCATAGCACAGATACGCAGTATTTT
j_gene: TRBJ1-6; abundance: few; d_gene: -; v_gene: TRBV12-3/TRBV12-4; CDR3aa: CASTPTRYNSPLHF; CDR3nt: TGTGCCAGCACCCCCACCCGCTATAATTCACCCCTCCACTTT
j_gene: TRBJ2-7; abundance: -; d_gene: -; v_gene: TRBV6-5; CDR3aa: CATRDPGSSYEQYF; CDR3nt: TGTGCCACCAGGGATCCCGGAAGCTCCTACGAGCAGTACTTC
j_gene: TRBJ2-5; abundance: -; d_gene: -; v_gene: TRBV7-4; CDR3aa: CASSSIDPQETQYF; CDR3nt: TGTGCCAGCAGCTCCATCGACCCCCAAGAGACCCAGTACTTC
j_gene: TRBJ1-3; abundance: once; d_gene: -; v_gene: TRBV7-4; CDR3aa: CASSPGWSGNTIYF; CDR3nt: TGTGCCAGCAGCCCCGGATGGTCTGGAAACACCATATATTTT
j_gene: TRBJ2-1; abundance: -; d_gene: TRBD2; v_gene: TRBV14; CDR3aa: CASSHTSGLWVGQFF; CDR3nt: TGTGCCAGCAGCCATACTAGCGGTCTTTGGGTGGGGCAGTTCTTC
j_gene: TRBJ2-3; abundance: medium-sized; d_gene: TRBD2; v_gene: TRBV11-1; CDR3aa: CASSLAERLAGTDTQYF; CDR3nt: TGTGCCAGCAGCTTAGCGGAAAGACTAGCGGGCACAGATACGCAGTATTTT
j_gene: TRBJ2-1; abundance: -; d_gene: -; v_gene: TRBV12-3/TRBV12-4; CDR3aa: CASRPSLETGNYNEQFF; CDR3nt: TGTGCCAGCAGGCCTTCTCTGGAAACGGGGAATTACAATGAGCAGTTCTTC
j_gene: TRBJ1-2; abundance: -; d_gene: TRBD1; v_gene: TRBV27; CDR3aa: CASATGSYGYTF; CDR3nt: TGTGCCAGTGCGACAGGGAGCTATGGCTACACCTTC
j_gene: TRBJ2-2; abundance: medium-sized; d_gene: -; v_gene: TRBV5-4; CDR3aa: CASSLVLAGTGELFF; CDR3nt: TGTGCCAGCAGCTTGGTGTTAGCTGGCACCGGGGAGCTGTTTTTT
j_gene: TRBJ2-2; abundance: -; d_gene: -; v_gene: TRBV5-1; CDR3aa: CASSPTLQDTGELFF; CDR3nt: TGCGCCAGCAGCCCTACGCTACAGGATACCGGGGAGCTGTTTTTT
j_gene: TRBJ1-2; abundance: -; d_gene: -; v_gene: TRBV18; CDR3aa: CASSPRSEEGYTF; CDR3nt: TGTGCCAGCTCACCAAGATCGGAGGAGGGCTACACCTTC
j_gene: TRBJ1-6; abundance: few; d_gene: TRBD1; v_gene: TRBV6-5; CDR3aa: CASSRGQSYNSPLHF; CDR3nt: TGTGCCAGCAGTCGGGGACAGAGCTATAATTCACCCCTCCACTTT
j_gene: TRBJ2-7; abundance: -; d_gene: TRBD1; v_gene: TRBV24-1; CDR3aa: CATSDGDRGAYEQYF; CDR3nt: TGTGCCACCAGTGACGGGGACAGGGGAGCCTACGAGCAGTACTTC
j_gene: TRBJ2-2; abundance: medium-sized; d_gene: -; v_gene: TRBV6-8; CDR3aa: CASDPGSRTGELFF; CDR3nt: TGTGCCAGCGATCCTGGGAGTAGGACCGGGGAGCTGTTTTTT
j_gene: TRBJ1-5; abundance: -; d_gene: -; v_gene: TRBV30; CDR3aa: CAWSPGRYQPQHF; CDR3nt: TGTGCCTGGAGTCCTGGGAGGTATCAGCCCCAGCATTTT
j_gene: TRBJ2-5; abundance: few; d_gene: -; v_gene: TRBV19; CDR3aa: CASSRGGAPETQYF; CDR3nt: TGTGCCAGCTCCAGGGGGGGGGCCCCAGAGACCCAGTACTTC
j_gene: TRBJ2-1; abundance: -; d_gene: -; v_gene: TRBV24-1; CDR3aa: CATSGGGSDEQFF; CDR3nt: TGTGCCACCAGCGGAGGAGGGTCGGATGAGCAGTTCTTC
j_gene: TRBJ2-5; abundance: few; d_gene: TRBD2; v_gene: TRBV27; CDR3aa: CATRTSGETQYF; CDR3nt: TGTGCCACCCGGACTAGCGGAGAGACCCAGTACTTC
j_gene: TRBJ2-7; abundance: -; d_gene: -; v_gene: TRBV6-5; CDR3aa: CASNGPGKTGYEQYF; CDR3nt: TGTGCCAGCAACGGGCCGGGGAAGACAGGCTACGAGCAGTACTTC
j_gene: TRBJ2-1; abundance: medium-sized; d_gene: TRBD1; v_gene: TRBV19; CDR3aa: CASSTRQGARSYNEQFF; CDR3nt: TGTGCCAGTAGTACCAGACAGGGGGCGAGGTCCTACAATGAGCAGTTCTTC
j_gene: TRBJ2-7; abundance: -; d_gene: TRBD1; v_gene: TRBV24-1; CDR3aa: CATSDRPGQGTYEQYF; CDR3nt: TGTGCCACCAGTGACCGACCGGGACAGGGAACCTACGAGCAGTACTTC
j_gene: TRBJ2-3; abundance: few; d_gene: TRBD1; v_gene: TRBV6-6; CDR3aa: CASRSTGVRGTDTQYF; CDR3nt: TGTGCCAGCAGATCGACAGGGGTAAGAGGCACAGATACGCAGTATTTT
j_gene: TRBJ2-5; abundance: -; d_gene: -; v_gene: TRBV5-4; CDR3aa: CASSLAAETQYF; CDR3nt: TGTGCCAGCAGCTTGGCCGCGGAGACCCAGTACTTC
j_gene: TRBJ2-1; abundance: -; d_gene: -; v_gene: TRBV28; CDR3aa: CASRMMSSYNEQFF; CDR3nt: TGTGCCAGCAGGATGATGAGCTCCTACAATGAGCAGTTCTTC
j_gene: TRBJ1-6; abundance: -; d_gene: -; v_gene: TRBV5-1; CDR3aa: CASSLWGRSYNSPLHF; CDR3nt: TGTGCCAGCAGCTTGTGGGGCCGCTCCTATAATTCACCCCTCCACTTT
j_gene: TRBJ2-2; abundance: medium-sized; d_gene: TRBD1; v_gene: TRBV29-1; CDR3aa: CSARTGDTGELFF; CDR3nt: TGCAGCGCAAGGACAGGGGACACCGGGGAGCTGTTTTTT
j_gene: TRBJ2-7; abundance: -; d_gene: TRBD1; v_gene: TRBV19; CDR3aa: CASSDGQVYEQYF; CDR3nt: TGTGCCAGTAGTGATGGACAGGTATACGAGCAGTACTTC
j_gene: TRBJ2-7; abundance: -; d_gene: TRBD2; v_gene: TRBV6-2/TRBV6-3; CDR3aa: CASSYPAGGTYYEQYF; CDR3nt: TGTGCCAGCAGTTACCCAGCGGGAGGGACCTACTACGAGCAGTACTTC
j_gene: TRBJ2-5; abundance: few; d_gene: -; v_gene: TRBV6-5; CDR3aa: CASSSLSYLETQYF; CDR3nt: TGTGCCAGCAGTTCCTTATCGTATTTAGAGACCCAGTACTTC
j_gene: TRBJ2-3; abundance: medium-sized; d_gene: TRBD2; v_gene: TRBV7-9; CDR3aa: CASSRNPGLAADTDTQYF; CDR3nt: TGTGCCAGCAGCCGGAATCCGGGACTAGCGGCAGACACAGATACGCAGTATTTT